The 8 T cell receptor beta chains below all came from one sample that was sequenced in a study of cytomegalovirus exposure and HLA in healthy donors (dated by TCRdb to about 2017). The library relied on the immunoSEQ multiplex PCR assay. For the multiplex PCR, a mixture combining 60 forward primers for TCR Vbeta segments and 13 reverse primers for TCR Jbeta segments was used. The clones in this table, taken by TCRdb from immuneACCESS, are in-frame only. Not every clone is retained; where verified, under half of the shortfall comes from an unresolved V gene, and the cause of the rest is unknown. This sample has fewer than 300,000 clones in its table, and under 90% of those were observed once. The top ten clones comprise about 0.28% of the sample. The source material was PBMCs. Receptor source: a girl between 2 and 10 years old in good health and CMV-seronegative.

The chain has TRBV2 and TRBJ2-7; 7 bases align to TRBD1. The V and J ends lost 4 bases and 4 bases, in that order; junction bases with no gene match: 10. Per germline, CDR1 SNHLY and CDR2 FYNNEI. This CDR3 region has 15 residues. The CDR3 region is CASSGVGQIFYEQYF. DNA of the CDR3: TGTGCCAGCAGTGGTGTGGGACAGATTTTTTACGAGCAGTACTTC.

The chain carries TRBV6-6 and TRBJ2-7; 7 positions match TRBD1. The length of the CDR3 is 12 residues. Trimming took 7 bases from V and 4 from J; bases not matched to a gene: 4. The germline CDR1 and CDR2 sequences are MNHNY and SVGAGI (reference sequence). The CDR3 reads CASTGGSYEQYF. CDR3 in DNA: TGTGCCAGCACAGGGGGAAGTTACGAGCAGTACTTC.

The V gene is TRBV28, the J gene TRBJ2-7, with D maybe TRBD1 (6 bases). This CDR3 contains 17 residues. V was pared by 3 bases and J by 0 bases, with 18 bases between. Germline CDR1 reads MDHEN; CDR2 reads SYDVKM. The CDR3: CASSFGTGFYPSYEQYF. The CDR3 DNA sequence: TGTGCCAGCAGTTTCGGCACAGGGTTTTATCCCTCCTACGAGCAGTACTTC.

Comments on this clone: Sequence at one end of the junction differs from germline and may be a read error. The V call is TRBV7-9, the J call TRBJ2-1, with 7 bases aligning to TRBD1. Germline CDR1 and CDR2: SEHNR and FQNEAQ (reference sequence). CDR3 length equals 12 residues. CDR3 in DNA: TGTGCCAGCAGCTTAGCAAAAGGGACAGAGGTCTTC. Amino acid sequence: CASSLAKGTEVF. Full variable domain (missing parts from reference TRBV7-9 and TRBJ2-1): DTGVSQNPRHKITKRGQNVTFRCDPISEHNRLYWYRQTLGQGPEFLTYFQNEAQLEKSRLLSDRFSAERPKGSFSTLEIQRTEQGDSAMYLCASSLAKGTEVFGPGTRLTVL.

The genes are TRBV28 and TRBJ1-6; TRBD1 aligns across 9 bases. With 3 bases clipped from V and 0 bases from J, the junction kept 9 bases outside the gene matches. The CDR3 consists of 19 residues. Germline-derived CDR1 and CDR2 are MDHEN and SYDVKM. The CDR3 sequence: CASSFYQTGGFSYNSPLHF. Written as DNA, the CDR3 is TGTGCCAGCAGTTTCTACCAGACAGGGGGGTTCTCCTATAATTCACCCCTCCACTTT.

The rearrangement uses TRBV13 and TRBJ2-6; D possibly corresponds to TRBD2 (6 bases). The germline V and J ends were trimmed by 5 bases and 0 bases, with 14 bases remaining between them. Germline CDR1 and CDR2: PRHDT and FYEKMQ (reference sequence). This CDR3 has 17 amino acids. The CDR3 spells CASSQPGGTSGANVLTF. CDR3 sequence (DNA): TGTGCCAGCAGCCAGCCTGGGGGGACCTCTGGGGCCAACGTCCTGACTTTC.

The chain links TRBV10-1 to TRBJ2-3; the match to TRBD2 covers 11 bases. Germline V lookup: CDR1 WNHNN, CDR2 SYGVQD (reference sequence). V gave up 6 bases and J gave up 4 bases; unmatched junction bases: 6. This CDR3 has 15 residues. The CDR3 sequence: CASSPGLAVSDTQYF. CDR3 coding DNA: TGCGCCAGCAGCCCGGGACTAGCGGTATCAGATACGCAGTATTTT.

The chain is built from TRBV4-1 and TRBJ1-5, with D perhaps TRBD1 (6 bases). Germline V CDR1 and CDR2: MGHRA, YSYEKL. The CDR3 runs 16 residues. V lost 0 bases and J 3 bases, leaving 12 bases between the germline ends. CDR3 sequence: CASSQETDSNNQPQHF. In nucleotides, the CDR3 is TGCGCCAGCAGCCAAGAAACGGACAGTAACAATCAGCCCCAGCATTTT.